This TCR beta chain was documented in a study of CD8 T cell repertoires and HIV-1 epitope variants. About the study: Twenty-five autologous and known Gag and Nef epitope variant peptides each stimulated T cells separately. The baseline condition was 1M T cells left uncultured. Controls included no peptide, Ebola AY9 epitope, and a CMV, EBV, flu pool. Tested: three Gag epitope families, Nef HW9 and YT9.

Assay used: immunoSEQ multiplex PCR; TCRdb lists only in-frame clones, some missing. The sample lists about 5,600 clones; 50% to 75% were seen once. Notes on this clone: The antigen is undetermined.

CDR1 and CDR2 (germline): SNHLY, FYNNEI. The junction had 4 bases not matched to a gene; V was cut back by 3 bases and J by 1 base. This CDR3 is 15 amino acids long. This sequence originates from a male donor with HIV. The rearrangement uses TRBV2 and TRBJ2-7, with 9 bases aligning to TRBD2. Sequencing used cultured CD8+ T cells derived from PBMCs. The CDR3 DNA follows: TGTGCCAGCAGTGAGGCTAGCGGGGCTTCCTACGAGCAGTACTTC. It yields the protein CASSEASGASYEQYF.